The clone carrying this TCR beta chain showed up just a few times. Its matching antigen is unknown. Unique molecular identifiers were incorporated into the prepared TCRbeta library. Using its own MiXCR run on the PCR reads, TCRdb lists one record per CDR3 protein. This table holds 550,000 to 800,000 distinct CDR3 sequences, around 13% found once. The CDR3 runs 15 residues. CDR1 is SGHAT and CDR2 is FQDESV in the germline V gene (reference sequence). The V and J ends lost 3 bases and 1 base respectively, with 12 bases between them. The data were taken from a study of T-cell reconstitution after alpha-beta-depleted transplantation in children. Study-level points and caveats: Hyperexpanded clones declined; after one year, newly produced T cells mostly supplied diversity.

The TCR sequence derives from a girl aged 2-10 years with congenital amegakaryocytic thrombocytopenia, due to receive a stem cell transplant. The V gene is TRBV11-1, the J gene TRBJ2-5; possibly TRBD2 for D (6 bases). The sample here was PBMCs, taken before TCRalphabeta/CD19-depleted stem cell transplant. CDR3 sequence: CASSLFRGLQETQYF. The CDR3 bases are TGTGCCAGCAGCTTGTTCCGGGGACTCCAAGAGACCCAGTACTTC.